The 26 T cell receptor beta chains below come from one sample, sequenced in a study of T cells in Graves' hyperthyroidism and ophthalmopathy. The TCR beta CDR3 regions underwent amplification using RNA transcripts as the source. Researchers ran a first-round RT-PCR on the TCR CDR3 using the HTBI primer set. In TCRdb, the multiplex PCR reads were re-called with MiXCR into one record per CDR3 protein. This repertoire shows about 660,000 distinct CDR3 sequences, just under 45% found once; its top ten account for under 8%. The sample comprised peripheral blood or thyroid tissue (not recorded which). The source of these receptors is an adult man with Graves' disease, either hyperthyroidism or ophthalmopathy (not recorded which).

Turning to this clonotype: Possible read error: a much larger clone is one base away. CDR3 in DNA: TGTGCCAGCAGCTTAGGACAGATTGCAACTAATGAAAAACTGCTTTTT. This encodes CASSLGQIATNEKLLF. The chain uses TRBV7-8 and TRBJ1-4; TRBD1 might be the D (5 bases). Germline lookup yields CDR1 SGHVS and CDR2 FQNEAQ. CDR3 length: 16 amino acids. The variable domain in full, with the rest retrieved from reference TRBV7-8 and TRBJ1-4, is GAGVSQSPRYKVAKRGQDVALRCDPISGHVSLFWYQQALGQGPEFLTYFQNEAQLDKSGLPSDRFFAERPEGSVSTLKIQRTQQEDSAVYLCASSLGQIATNEKLLFGSGTQLSVL.

This clonotype was counted at least ten times. V usage is TRBV7-2 and J usage is TRBJ1-6; TRBD1 matches at 10 bases. Germline CDR1 is SGHTA and CDR2 is FQGNSA. The J segment lost 8 bases and the V segment lost 5 bases, leaving 6 bases of the junction unmatched. The CDR3 runs 15 residues. The CDR3 nucleotides read TGTGCCAGCAGCCTATCGACAGGGGGCGATTCACCCCTCCACTTT. Residues: CASSLSTGGDSPLHF.

The chain's CDR3 is CASKSGSPYEQYF. CDR3 coding DNA: TGTGCCAGCAAGTCAGGGAGCCCCTACGAGCAGTACTTC. V usage is TRBV2 and J usage is TRBJ2-7; either TRBD1 or TRBD2 may supply D (5 bases each). Germline V lookup: CDR1 SNHLY, CDR2 FYNNEI. This CDR3 has 13 amino acids. Trimming stripped 7 bases from V and 2 bases from J, with 12 bases between.

This sequence joins TRBV11-2 and TRBJ1-1; D is perhaps TRBD1 (5 bases). This CDR3 spans 14 amino acids. V was shortened by 5 bases and J by 8 bases, with 18 bases between the two germline ends. Germline CDR1 SGHAT, CDR2 FQNNGV. Here the CDR3 reads CASSAEGSLEEAFF. CDR3 sequence (DNA): TGTGCCAGCAGCGCGGAGGGGAGCCTCGAGGAAGCTTTCTTT.

This clonotype was found many times. The CDR3 is CSVDVWPGQGITEAFF. The CDR3 DNA reads as TGCAGCGTTGATGTGTGGCCCGGACAGGGAATCACTGAAGCTTTCTTT. The chain employs TRBV29-1 and TRBJ1-1; TRBD1 aligns across 8 bases. V shed 3 bases, J shed 4 bases, and the junction held 13 bases outside the gene matches. The CDR3 loop spans 16 amino acids. The V gene's germline CDR1 is SQVTM and CDR2 ANQGSEA.

This sequence joins TRBV20-1 and TRBJ2-5; TRBD1 matches 7 bases. Germline CDR1 reads DFQATT; CDR2 reads SNEGSKA (reference sequence). Losses at the gene ends were 6 bases for V and 9 bases for J; bases not matched to a gene: 16. The CDR3 length is 14 residues. The CDR3 is CSAVRDSRNQPQYF. CDR3 coding DNA: TGCAGTGCAGTAAGGGACAGTCGAAATCAGCCCCAGTACTTC.

This clonotype showed up many times. The chain links TRBV29-1 to TRBJ2-6, with 7 nucleotides matching TRBD2. Trimming removed 6 bases from V and 6 bases from J; junction bases left unmatched: 14. Germline loops: CDR1 SQVTM, CDR2 ANQGSEA. CDR3 length: 16 residues. The DNA for the CDR3 is TGCAGCGTCCATACGGGGCAGGGAGGGGAGGCCAACGTCCTGACTTTC. It codes for CSVHTGQGGEANVLTF.

The sample holds a few counts of this clonotype. This chain links TRBV2 with TRBJ1-4, with a tentative D call TRBD1 (5 bases). CDR3 length: 15 amino acids. Germline V lookup: CDR1 SNHLY, CDR2 FYNNEI. The V gene lost 5 bases and the J gene lost 8 bases, with 18 bases spanning the gap. CDR3 in DNA: TGTGCCAGCAGTTACCACCAGGGTGGATTCGAAAAACTGTTTTTT. Translated, it gives CASSYHQGGFEKLFF.

The chain is built from TRBV5-4 and TRBJ1-4; D is uncertain. There are 16 residues in the CDR3. Germline CDR1 SGHNT, CDR2 YYREEE (reference sequence). Trimming stripped 1 base from V and 3 bases from J, with 13 bases between. The CDR3, as DNA: TGTGCCAGCAGCTTGTCCCTGAGGTATCCTAATGAAAAACTGTTTTTT. Its translation is CASSLSLRYPNEKLFF.

In its sample, this clonotype was seen once. This likely comes from a read error, as the CDR3 has no conserved phenylalanine or tryptophan at its end. This chain connects TRBV7-4 to TRBJ1-5; D is perhaps TRBD1 (6 bases). CDR1 is SGHVT, CDR2 SQSDAQ, per germline. Trimming took 2 bases from V and 6 from J, leaving 14 bases between them. This CDR3 is 15 amino acids long. CDR3 sequence: CASSLTAGEGQPQHS. The CDR3 DNA reads as TGTGCCAGCAGCTTAACCGCAGGGGAAGGTCAGCCCCAGCATTCT.

The chain uses TRBV5-1 and TRBJ2-7; TRBD2 matches 7 bases. V lost 4 bases, J lost 0 bases, and 7 bases stayed unmatched. From germline, CDR1 is SGHRS and CDR2 YFSETQ. The length of the CDR3 is 15 residues. CDR3 nucleotides: TGCGCCAGCAGCGCGAGAGCGGGGAGCTCCTACGAGCAGTACTTC. Its protein product is CASSARAGSSYEQYF.

Concerning this clonotype: This may arise from a read error, as a much more abundant clone is one base away. The J gene is TRBJ2-7, the V gene TRBV2, with D perhaps TRBD2 (5 bases). The CDR3 sequence is 12 residues long. Germline-derived CDR1 and CDR2 are SNHLY and FYNNEI. CDR3 residues: CANSEVAFEQYF. The CDR3 DNA is TGTGCCAACAGTGAGGTAGCGTTCGAGCAGTACTTC.

The genes are TRBV9 and TRBJ1-6, with a weak D call TRBD1 (6 bases). V dropped 3 bases and J dropped 4 bases, with 11 bases sitting between them. Germline lookup yields CDR1 SGDLS and CDR2 YYNGEE. This CDR3 is built from 15 residues. The CDR3 DNA is TGTGCCAGCAGCGCGTTGGACAGTTATAATTCACCCCTCCACTTT. It codes for CASSALDSYNSPLHF.

This clonotype was observed a handful of times. The chain is built from TRBV2 and TRBJ1-2; weak D call: TRBD1 (6 bases). The CDR3 has 14 residues. The germline gives CDR1 SNHLY, CDR2 FYNNEI. Trimming cost V 1 base and J 5 bases, with 11 bases left between them. For the CDR3, the DNA is TGTGCCAGCAGTGAAGATTCAGGGGCTTATGGCTACACCTTC. Translated: CASSEDSGAYGYTF.

This chain uses TRBV7-8 with TRBJ1-6, with 11 bases aligning to TRBD1. This CDR3 region has 14 residues. Germline V gene sequence: CDR1 SGHVS, CDR2 FQNEAQ. The CDR3 nucleotides read TGTGCTAGAAGTCAGGGACAGGGGGTATCACCCCTCCACTTT. It specifies CARSQGQGVSPLHF.

The chain has TRBV12-3 or TRBV12-4 and TRBJ1-1; D may be TRBD1 (6 bases). This CDR3 spans 11 amino acids. V was trimmed by 6 bases and J by 7 bases, leaving 9 bases between them. The CDR3 sequence is CASSRTVEAFF. CDR3 nucleotide sequence: TGTGCCAGCAGCCGGACAGTTGAAGCTTTCTTT.

This clonotype was counted many times. The rearrangement joins TRBV7-9 to TRBJ1-3; D uncertain. Germline V gene sequence: CDR1 SEHNR, CDR2 FQNEAQ (reference sequence). The V end lost 4 bases, the J end lost 0 bases, and 10 bases lay between the germline ends. The CDR3 has 15 residues. In nucleotides, the CDR3 is TGTGCCAGCAGCTCTAGACTGGGCTCTGGAAACACCATATATTTT. Protein sequence: CASSSRLGSGNTIYF.

The rearrangement joins TRBV9 to TRBJ1-2; no definite D call. CDR1 and CDR2 (germline): SGDLS, YYNGEE. The length of the CDR3 is 14 residues. V dropped 2 bases and J dropped 4 bases, with 12 bases sitting between them. In DNA form, the CDR3 reads TGTGCCAGCAGCGTTTCTCGCTCGAGCTATGGCTACACCTTC. As protein: CASSVSRSSYGYTF.

The chain couples TRBV10-3 to TRBJ1-3; D call uncertain. Germline V gene sequence: CDR1 ENHRY, CDR2 SYGVKD. This CDR3 has 15 residues. V dropped 6 bases and J dropped 0 bases, with 12 bases sitting between them. This CDR3 is CAISDGPSSGNTIYF. CDR3 nucleotide sequence: TGTGCCATCAGCGACGGGCCGAGCTCTGGAAACACCATATATTTT.

V and J are TRBV14 and TRBJ2-5, with TRBD1 as a possible D gene (5 bases). Deletions cut 1 base from V and 4 bases from J, with 10 bases between. The CDR3 runs to 14 residues. Germline lookup yields CDR1 SGHDN and CDR2 FVKESK. The CDR3 DNA reads as TGTGCCAGCAGCCAAGTTGGGGCAGGAGAGACCCAGTACTTC. Protein product: CASSQVGAGETQYF.

This clonotype was detected only a few times. V and J are TRBV6-1 and TRBJ1-5; a possible D gene is TRBD1 (5 bases). The germline gives CDR1 MNHNS, CDR2 SASEGT. This CDR3 contains 15 residues. The V end lost 7 bases, the J end lost 4 bases, and 17 bases lay between the germline ends. CDR3 coding DNA: TGTGCCAGCACCCACCTCGGGACTACTAATCAGCCCCAGCATTTT. Protein sequence: CASTHLGTTNQPQHF.

The gene calls are TRBV7-9 and TRBJ2-7, with 7 nucleotides matching TRBD1. CDR3 size: 16 residues. The ends lost 8 bases at V and 0 bases at J; junction bases unmatched: 13. The germline V gene has CDR1 SEHNR and CDR2 FQNEAQ (reference sequence). DNA for the CDR3: TGTGCCAGCGCGGTAATTGGACAGGCGAACTCCTACGAGCAGTACTTC. Translation: CASAVIGQANSYEQYF.

A note on this clonotype: One end of the junction does not line up with germline, which may come from a read error. The gene calls are TRBV12-3 or TRBV12-4 and TRBJ1-1; no definite D call. The CDR3 runs 12 residues. In DNA, the CDR3 is TGTGCCGGCAGTTCCAATAAAGCTGAAGCTTTCTTT. Encoded protein: CAGSSNKAEAFF.

This clonotype was picked up many times. This chain uses TRBV7-2 with TRBJ1-5, with D hard to call. CDR3 length: 13 amino acids. V was shortened by 2 bases and J by 7 bases, with 9 bases between the two germline ends. Germline CDR1 reads SGHTA; CDR2 reads FQGNSA. CDR3 sequence: CASSLTDQQPQHF. CDR3 coding DNA: TGTGCCAGCAGCTTAACGGATCAGCAGCCCCAGCATTTT.

The chain combines TRBV12-3 or TRBV12-4 with TRBJ1-5; 8 bases align to TRBD1. The CDR3 totals 16 residues. The V and J ends lost 4 bases and 6 bases, in that order; junction bases with no gene match: 11. CDR3 sequence reads: CASSSTGVGFRQPQHF. DNA for the CDR3: TGTGCCAGCAGTTCGACAGGGGTGGGGTTTCGTCAGCCCCAGCATTTT.

The rearrangement uses TRBV2 and TRBJ2-7; TRBD1 matches 8 bases. The CDR3 loop spans 16 amino acids. Trimming cost V 9 bases and J 5 bases; bases outside gene matches: 18. From germline, CDR1 is SNHLY and CDR2 FYNNEI. DNA of the CDR3: TGTGCCAGAGGCCGCGGGCTCGGGACAGGTGTCCACGAGCAGTACTTC. Translated, it gives CARGRGLGTGVHEQYF.